This entry lists 10 T cell receptor beta chains sequenced from one sample in a study of monozygotic twins with inflammatory bowel disease. From its re-call of the 5' RACE reads, TCRdb lists each CDR3 protein once, without DNA. This sample's table has some 300,000 distinct CDR3 sequences. Sequencing was performed on blood. The origin of the receptors is a human donor with ulcerative colitis or Crohn's disease, or a healthy co-twin of an affected twin (not recorded which).

This chain links TRBV7-7 with TRBJ2-3; without DNA, the TCRdb call of TRBD1 cannot be checked. Germline CDR1 SSHAT, CDR2 FNYEAQ (reference sequence). The CDR3 is 18 residues long. The CDR3 protein is CASSLTSTGHPSTDTQYF.

The CDR3 here is CSARTGTAINQPQHF. This chain links TRBV20-1 with TRBJ1-5; the D call from TCRdb, TRBD1, cannot be confirmed without DNA. CDR3 length: 15 residues. Germline CDR1 and CDR2: DFQATT and SNEGSKA (reference sequence).

The rearrangement joins TRBV5-5 to TRBJ2-7; lacking DNA, the TRBD1 call made by TCRdb goes unchecked. CDR1 is SGHKS, CDR2 YYEKEE, per germline (reference sequence). CDR3 length equals 15 residues. CDR3 loop: CASSRGQGLSYEQYF.

The chain couples TRBV7-2 to TRBJ2-7. The CDR3 is made up of 14 amino acids. Germline V lookup: CDR1 SGHTA, CDR2 FQGNSA. The CDR3 reads CASSRPGGTYEQYF.

The chain joins TRBV5-1 to TRBJ2-5. CDR3 length: 14 amino acids. Germline CDR1 and CDR2: SGHRS and YFSETQ. CDR3 amino acids: CASSLDVQLETQYF.

This rearrangement joins TRBV12-3 or TRBV12-4 to TRBJ2-5. The CDR3 totals 18 residues. CDR3 amino acids: CASSLALGLLGKRETQYF.

The chain joins TRBV12-3 or TRBV12-4 to TRBJ2-1; as DNA is missing, the TRBD1 call by TCRdb cannot be tested. The CDR3 contains 14 residues. The chain's CDR3 is CASLRGQGRNEQFF.

The chain uses TRBV28 and TRBJ1-1. Germline assignment: CDR1 MDHEN and CDR2 SYDVKM. The CDR3 length is 13 residues. CDR3 sequence: CASSRDWGLEAFF.

The rearrangement joins TRBV15 to TRBJ2-1. The CDR3 is 14 amino acids. The germline gives CDR1 LNHNV, CDR2 YYDKDF (reference sequence). The CDR3 here is CATSRDREDDEQFF.

V gene TRBV12-3 or TRBV12-4 combines with J gene TRBJ2-6. The CDR3 spans 13 residues. The CDR3 region is CALSRSGANVLTF.